Described below is a single TCR beta chain sequence and its context. The data originate from a study of blood T cell repertoires in COVID-19. Across the whole study: Both acute and convalescent COVID-19 samples were obtained from the United States, Italy and Spain. T cells, B-cell-depleted T cells, or PBMCs supplied cDNA or gDNA.

CDR1 and CDR2 from the germline V gene are MGHRA and YSYEKL. Trimming took off 0 bases at V and 5 bases at J, with 17 bases between the two ends. The CDR3 spans 18 residues. Clones were read by immunoSEQ multiplex PCR, and TCRdb kept only the in-frame ones, dropping some. This table has fewer than 300,000 clones, around 90% appearing once. The genes are TRBV4-1 and TRBJ1-6, with D possibly TRBD1 on 5 matching bases. The receptor comes from a person aged 18-35 years with COVID-19, enrolled during active disease. Sequencing was performed on peripheral blood. DNA of the CDR3: TGCGCCAGCAGCCAAGAAACCCCTAGGGGATTCAATAATTCACCCCTCCACTTT. It specifies CASSQETPRGFNNSPLHF.